The 27 T cell receptor beta chains below all came from one sample that was sequenced in a study of CD8+ T cells in alopecia areata. As the sequencing template, cDNA was produced by extracting RNA and reverse transcribing it. Clones were sequenced by immunoSEQ multiplex PCR, and TCRdb holds only the in-frame ones, with some missing. The table lists 150,000 to 200,000 clones, less than 70% of them singletons. The treatment: oral pan-JAK inhibitor, 5-10 mg twice daily. The sequencing used CD8+ T cells sorted from blood, collected at week 24, from a patient treated with tofacitinib. The receptors were gathered from a human donor with alopecia areata.

This chain connects TRBV29-1 to TRBJ1-4; no clear D. V dropped 5 bases and J dropped 0 bases, with 7 bases sitting between them. Germline lookup yields CDR1 SQVTM and CDR2 ANQGSEA. This CDR3 spans 13 amino acids. The CDR3 here is CSVRIATNEKLFF. CDR3 DNA sequence: TGCAGCGTTCGGATTGCAACTAATGAAAAACTGTTTTTT.

The V and J genes are TRBV29-1 and TRBJ2-1; D is ambiguous. The CDR3 has 15 residues. Germline CDR1 and CDR2: SQVTM and ANQGSEA. V was clipped by 6 bases and J by 4 bases, with 19 bases between them. Here the CDR3 reads CSVPPRPGPYNEQFF. The CDR3 nucleotides read TGCAGCGTGCCCCCTCGACCCGGACCATACAATGAGCAGTTCTTC.

The CDR3 region is CSVEETRGRDYGYTF. The CDR3 DNA reads as TGCAGCGTTGAAGAAACTAGGGGTCGGGACTATGGCTACACCTTC. The chain has TRBV29-1 and TRBJ1-2, with TRBD1 as a possible D gene (5 bases). The CDR3 has 15 residues. Germline CDR1 and CDR2: SQVTM and ANQGSEA. V was clipped by 0 bases and J by 3 bases, with 14 bases between them.

The chain combines TRBV15 with TRBJ1-5; D uncertain. V dropped 5 bases and J dropped 6 bases, with 17 bases sitting between them. Per the germline V gene, CDR1 is LNHNV and CDR2 is YYDKDF (reference sequence). The CDR3 runs to 15 residues. The CDR3 DNA sequence: TGTGCCACCAGCGAGGTTCGACTTGGAGGTCAGCCCCAGCATTTT. As protein: CATSEVRLGGQPQHF. Together with reference TRBV15 and TRBJ1-5, the CDR3 gives the full variable domain: DAMVIQNPRYQVTQFGKPVTLSCSQTLNHNVMYWYQQKSSQAPKLLFHYYDKDFNNEADTPDNFQSRRPNTSFCFLDIRSPGLGDTAMYLCATSEVRLGGQPQHFGDGTRLSIL.

V gene TRBV14 combines with J gene TRBJ1-6; D is possibly TRBD1 (5 bases). From germline, CDR1 is SGHDN and CDR2 FVKESK. The CDR3 is made up of 15 amino acids. V shed 4 bases and J shed 10 bases, with 17 bases lying between them. The CDR3 protein is CASSLGTLRGSPLHF. Here the CDR3 DNA reads TGTGCCAGCAGCCTAGGGACTCTGAGGGGCTCACCCCTCCACTTT.

The chain uses TRBV7-8 and TRBJ2-3; D unclear. The CDR3 covers 18 residues. Germline CDR1 and CDR2: SGHVS and FQNEAQ. The V and J ends lost 6 bases and 4 bases respectively, with 26 bases between them. CDR3 DNA: TGTGCCAGCAGTCACACCATACCGGGCCCCAAAGGCGCAGATACGCAGTATTTT. The encoded protein is CASSHTIPGPKGADTQYF.

As DNA, the CDR3 is TGTGCCAGCAGCCCAGGACTAGCGGGGGGTTTATTTGGGAATGAGCAGTTCTTC. Translating it yields CASSPGLAGGLFGNEQFF. V gene TRBV7-3 combines with J gene TRBJ2-1; 14 nucleotides agree with TRBD2. CDR1 and CDR2 from the germline V gene are SGHTA and FQGTGA. The CDR3 runs 18 residues. V shed 5 bases, J shed 7 bases, and the junction held 13 bases outside the gene matches.

The rearrangement uses TRBV5-6 and TRBJ2-3; a weak D match, TRBD2 (7 bases). The CDR3 spans 15 residues. V was shortened by 2 bases and J by 2 bases, with 12 bases between the two germline ends. The germline V gene has CDR1 SGHDT and CDR2 YYEEEE. The CDR3 spells CASSFGGGLTDTQYF. The DNA for the CDR3 is TGTGCCAGCAGCTTTGGCGGGGGCCTCACAGATACGCAGTATTTT. Full variable domain (remainder filled in from reference TRBV5-6 and TRBJ2-3): DAGVTQSPTHLIKTRGQQVTLRCSPKSGHDTVSWYQQALGQGPQFIFQYYEEEERQRGNFPDRFSGHQFPNYSSELNVNALLLGDSALYLCASSFGGGLTDTQYFGPGTRLTVL.

The genes are TRBV29-1 and TRBJ1-1; D may be TRBD1 (5 bases). The CDR3 consists of 13 residues. CDR1 and CDR2 from the germline V gene are SQVTM and ANQGSEA. The germline V and J ends were trimmed by 2 bases and 1 base, with 8 bases remaining between them. CDR3 sequence: CSVETQGNTEAFF. CDR3 sequence (DNA): TGCAGCGTTGAAACGCAGGGGAACACTGAAGCTTTCTTT.

This rearrangement joins TRBV6-5 to TRBJ1-1; D is uncertain. This CDR3 is built from 11 residues. Germline CDR1 and CDR2: MNHEY and SVGAGI. Trimming took off 5 bases at V and 7 bases at J, with 8 bases between the two ends. The CDR3, as DNA: TGTGCCAGCAGTAGGGCTGGTGAAGCTTTCTTT. The encoded protein is CASSRAGEAFF.

The chain combines TRBV11-2 with TRBJ2-3, with 11 nucleotides matching TRBD2. The V and J ends lost 5 bases and 0 bases, in that order; junction bases with no gene match: 4. Germline V lookup: CDR1 SGHAT, CDR2 FQNNGV. The CDR3 runs 16 residues. Written as DNA, the CDR3 is TGTGCCAGCAGCACCCGACTAGCGGGGAGCACAGATACGCAGTATTTT. Protein sequence: CASSTRLAGSTDTQYF. The full variable domain, rest sourced from reference TRBV11-2 and TRBJ2-3, is EAGVAQSPRYKIIEKRQSVAFWCNPISGHATLYWYQQILGQGPKLLIQFQNNGVVDDSQLPKDRFSAERLKGVDSTLKIQPAKLEDSAVYLCASSTRLAGSTDTQYFGPGTRLTVL.

The gene calls are TRBV25-1 and TRBJ1-1, with D possibly matching TRBD1 (5 bases). Germline V CDR1 and CDR2: MGHDK, SYGVNS. V lost 4 bases to trimming and J lost 11 bases, with 14 bases between them. CDR3 length: 12 residues. In DNA form, the CDR3 reads TGTGCCAGCAGTGGCCCTGGGGCATGGGCTTTCTTT. Its protein product is CASSGPGAWAFF. The full variable domain, completed using reference TRBV25-1 and TRBJ1-1, is EADIYQTPRYLVIGTGKKITLECSQTMGHDKMYWYQQDPGMELHLIHYSYGVNSTEKGDLSSESTVSRIRTEHFPLTLESARPSHTSQYLCASSGPGAWAFFGQGTRLTVV.

The chain links TRBV6-6 to TRBJ1-1; perhaps TRBD1 as D (5 bases). Germline V gene data show CDR1 as MNHNY and CDR2 as SVGAGI (reference sequence). The CDR3 length is 14 residues. Trimming stripped 7 bases from V and 2 bases from J, with 14 bases between. DNA of the CDR3: TGTGCCAGCACGGGGACGGGGTTTAACACTGAAGCTTTCTTT. The encoded protein is CASTGTGFNTEAFF.

The J gene is TRBJ1-5, the V gene TRBV28; no clear D. Trimming stripped 2 bases from V and 3 bases from J, with 14 bases between. This CDR3 region has 16 residues. Germline CDR1 MDHEN, CDR2 SYDVKM. The CDR3 is CASSLVGHLPNQPQHF. The CDR3 DNA sequence: TGTGCCAGCAGTTTAGTAGGCCACCTCCCCAATCAGCCCCAGCATTTT.

The chain uses TRBV13 and TRBJ1-1, with D possibly matching TRBD1 (5 bases). The CDR3 is 14 amino acids. CDR1 and CDR2 from the germline V gene are PRHDT and FYEKMQ (reference sequence). V was cut by 11 bases and J by 0 bases, with 16 bases left in between. The CDR3 is CAAEHRQLNTEAFF. CDR3 nucleotides: TGTGCCGCTGAGCATAGACAGCTGAACACTGAAGCTTTCTTT.

The table lists this clone with a few counts. The chain is built from TRBV9 and TRBJ2-3; the match to TRBD2 covers 8 bases. This CDR3 has 16 residues. Germline V gives CDR1 SGDLS, CDR2 YYNGEE. Losses at the gene ends were 1 base for V and 6 bases for J; bases not matched to a gene: 10. The CDR3 coding sequence is TGTGCCAGCAGCGTAAGTCAACGGGGGGGCCGTGATACGCAGTATTTT. Translating gives CASSVSQRGGRDTQYF.

The chain combines TRBV4-3 with TRBJ1-2, with D possibly matching TRBD1 (5 bases). Trimming removed 0 bases from V and 0 bases from J, with 5 bases in between. The germline V gene has CDR1 LGHNA and CDR2 YSLEER. The CDR3 sequence is 14 residues long. The CDR3 is CASSQDRANYGYTF. In DNA form, the CDR3 reads TGCGCCAGCAGCCAAGACAGGGCTAACTATGGCTACACCTTC.

This clone was counted a few times. The rearrangement uses TRBV16 and TRBJ1-6; tentatively, D is TRBD1 (6 bases). The CDR3 has 14 amino acids. CDR1 and CDR2 from the germline V gene are KGHSY and FQNENV. The V and J ends lost 5 bases and 7 bases respectively, with 12 bases between them. The CDR3 DNA reads TGTGCCAGCAGCGAGGAGGGGGTCAATTCACCCCTCCACTTT. As protein: CASSEEGVNSPLHF.

CDR3 bases: TGCACCAGCAGCCAACAACGACAGCCTCCCACAGATACGCAGTATTTT. This sequence encodes CTSSQQRQPPTDTQYF. The chain has TRBV1 and TRBJ2-3; TRBD1 is the table's D call, not checked against the DNA. TRBV1 is a listed pseudogene. CDR3 length: 16 residues.

The CDR3 spells CSVVGTQQLEAFF. For the CDR3, the DNA is TGCAGCGTCGTCGGGACACAGCAACTTGAAGCTTTCTTT. V gene TRBV29-1 combines with J gene TRBJ1-1, with a weak D call TRBD1 (6 bases). CDR3 size: 13 residues. Trimming shortened V by 6 bases and J by 7 bases, and 18 bases separated the two germline ends. CDR1 and CDR2 from the germline V gene are SQVTM and ANQGSEA.

The chain couples TRBV10-3 to TRBJ2-5; D may be TRBD2 (6 bases). Germline assignment: CDR1 ENHRY and CDR2 SYGVKD. The CDR3 has 14 amino acids. V dropped 2 bases and J dropped 5 bases, with 12 bases sitting between them. The CDR3 sequence is CAISEQAGRETQYF. DNA for the CDR3: TGTGCCATCAGTGAGCAGGCAGGGAGGGAGACCCAGTACTTC.

The CDR3 DNA reads as TGTGCCAGCAGTGAAGCAGGGGGGCTAACCTACGAGCAGTACTTC. It is translated as CASSEAGGLTYEQYF. V usage is TRBV2 and J usage is TRBJ2-7, with D possibly called TRBD1 or TRBD2 (6 bases each). CDR1 SNHLY and CDR2 FYNNEI come from the germline V gene. Trimming stripped 0 bases from V and 2 bases from J, with 11 bases between. This CDR3 spans 15 amino acids.

In the case of this clone: At one end, the junction sequence differs from germline, possibly due to a read error. V usage is TRBV5-1 and J usage is TRBJ1-1; 8 bases line up with TRBD1. Germline V gene data show CDR1 as SGHRS and CDR2 as YFSETQ. This CDR3 has 17 amino acids. Here the CDR3 reads CASSLGTGTGLKTEAFF. In DNA, the CDR3 is TGCGCCAGCAGCTTGGGGACAGGGACGGGTTTGAAAACTGAAGCTTTCTTT.

This clone was recorded a few times. This chain links TRBV7-9 with TRBJ1-2; D is unresolved. Looked up from germline, CDR1 is SEHNR and CDR2 is FQNEAQ (reference sequence). Trimming shortened V by 0 bases and J by 1 base, and 9 bases separated the two germline ends. The CDR3 runs 15 residues. The CDR3 loop reads CASSLAADLNYGYTF. The CDR3 DNA follows: TGTGCCAGCAGCTTAGCAGCAGATCTTAACTATGGCTACACCTTC.

Sample share makes this clone medium-sized. The same CDR3 arises from other DNA sequences in this sample as well. The rearrangement joins TRBV4-3 to TRBJ1-5; no reliable D call. The V and J ends lost 0 bases and 0 bases respectively, with 6 bases between them. Germline CDR1 reads LGHNA; CDR2 reads YSLEER. This CDR3 comprises 15 residues. CDR3 loop: CASSQDRGSNQPQHF. In DNA form, the CDR3 reads TGCGCCAGCAGCCAAGATCGGGGTAGCAATCAGCCCCAGCATTTT.

The gene calls are TRBV30 and TRBJ2-5; TRBD1 agrees at 8 bases. Per germline, CDR1 GTSNPN and CDR2 SVGIG (reference sequence). The V segment lost 2 bases and the J segment 4 bases; nucleotides outside the gene matches: 3. The CDR3 spans 13 residues. Here the CDR3 reads CAWSFDRGETQYF. CDR3 DNA: TGTGCCTGGAGTTTCGACAGGGGAGAGACCCAGTACTTC.

This clone was detected a few times. The J gene is TRBJ1-5, the V gene TRBV27, with 7 bases identical to TRBD1. V lost 4 bases, J lost 0 bases, and 6 bases stayed unmatched. The germline gives CDR1 MNHEY, CDR2 SMNVEV (reference sequence). This CDR3 region has 16 residues. The CDR3 DNA follows: TGTGCCAGCAGTTCCCAGGGGGGGGATAGCAATCAGCCCCAGCATTTT. This sequence encodes CASSSQGGDSNQPQHF.